The rows below give T cell receptor beta chains drawn from one sample of a study of blood T cell repertoires in COVID-19. The protocol was immunoSEQ multiplex PCR, while the TCRdb copy is restricted to in-frame clones and leaves out a portion. The sample lists 120,000 to 150,000 clones; roughly 88% were seen once. Sequenced: peripheral blood. These receptors all stem from a woman aged 55-70 years with COVID-19, enrolled during active disease. CDR3s include the opening cysteine and the closing phenylalanine or tryptophan. Each record gives: CDR3 protein, CDR3 DNA, V gene, D gene, clone size, J gene. D genes are given only for firm matches. Rows may omit the clone size; those that give it use once, few, many or a size class.

CASGLVRYGVNTGELFF | TGTGCTAGTGGTTTGGTACGCTACGGGGTAAACACCGGGGAGCTGTTTTTT | TRBV12-5 | NA | NA | TRBJ2-2
CASSEMTSGGLSYNEQFF | TGCGCCAGCAGCGAAATGACTAGCGGGGGGCTTTCCTACAATGAGCAGTTCTTC | TRBV5-1 | TRBD2 | NA | TRBJ2-1
CARSPHPDRGNTEAFF | TGTGCCAGAAGCCCTCACCCCGACAGGGGGAACACTGAAGCTTTCTTT | TRBV5-3 | TRBD1 | NA | TRBJ1-1
CASTPGGQDYGYTF | TGTGCCAGCACCCCGGGGGGGCAAGACTATGGCTACACCTTC | TRBV9 | NA | NA | TRBJ1-2
CASTEPRTYEQYF | TGTGCCAGCACCGAGCCTAGAACCTACGAGCAGTACTTC | TRBV6-5 | NA | NA | TRBJ2-7
CAIRPTGTGNTIYF | TGTGCCATCAGACCCACAGGGACCGGAAACACCATATATTTT | TRBV10-3 | NA | NA | TRBJ1-3
CASSLIPGTDTGGTEAFF | TGCGCCAGCAGCTTGATCCCCGGGACAGACACCGGAGGCACTGAAGCTTTCTTT | TRBV5-1 | TRBD1 | NA | TRBJ1-1
CASRTGTDTQYF | TGTGCCAGCCGTACAGGCACAGATACGCAGTATTTT | TRBV7-2 | NA | NA | TRBJ2-3
CASSQGQMNTEAFF | TGTGCCAGCAGCCAAGGGCAGATGAACACTGAAGCTTTCTTT | TRBV3-1/TRBV3-2 | NA | NA | TRBJ1-1
CASSVPQDTTNEKLFF | TGTGCCAGCAGTGTTCCCCAGGACACAACTAATGAAAAACTGTTTTTT | TRBV2 | NA | NA | TRBJ1-4
CASSLLGTATEAFF | TGCGCCAGCAGCCTACTGGGGACAGCGACTGAAGCTTTCTTT | TRBV4-1 | TRBD1 | NA | TRBJ1-1
CASSLAATGEAFF | TGTGCCAGCAGCTTGGCCGCGACTGGCGAGGCTTTCTTT | TRBV11-3 | NA | few | TRBJ1-1
CASSQGGGISRTDTQYF | TGCGCCAGCAGCCAAGGTGGGGGGATTAGCCGGACAGATACGCAGTATTTT | TRBV4-1 | NA | NA | TRBJ2-3
CASRTLRGAQPQHF | TGTGCCAGCAGAACCCTTAGAGGAGCCCAGCCCCAGCATTTT | TRBV6-5 | NA | NA | TRBJ1-5
CSVRGTGGIGNQPQHF | TGCAGCGTTAGGGGGACAGGGGGAATTGGCAATCAGCCCCAGCATTTT | TRBV29-1 | TRBD1 | NA | TRBJ1-5
CASSLNPGSNTGELFF | TGCGCCAGCAGCTTGAATCCGGGTTCGAACACCGGGGAGCTGTTTTTT | TRBV5-1 | NA | NA | TRBJ2-2
CASSHGLADPYEQYF | TGTGCCAGCAGCCATGGACTAGCGGATCCATACGAGCAGTACTTC | TRBV4-2 | TRBD2 | NA | TRBJ2-7
CASSSAHKRGLFCGYTF | TGTGCCAGCAGCTCAGCCCACAAGAGAGGGCTTTTTTGCGGCTACACCTTC | TRBV9 | NA | NA | TRBJ1-2
CASSLMAGFNTEAFF | TGTGCCAGCAGCTTGATGGCGGGTTTCAACACTGAAGCTTTCTTT | TRBV5-8 | NA | NA | TRBJ1-1
CASSPQESGGYTF | TGCGCCAGCAGCCCGCAGGAATCCGGCGGCTACACCTTC | TRBV4-3 | NA | NA | TRBJ1-2
CASRGTRANEQFF | TGTGCCAGCAGGGGGACACGGGCCAATGAGCAGTTCTTC | TRBV12-3/TRBV12-4 | NA | NA | TRBJ2-1
CASSRTGYGTEAFF | TGTGCCAGCAGCCGGACAGGATACGGCACTGAAGCTTTCTTT | TRBV6-1 | TRBD1 | NA | TRBJ1-1
CASSRLVGAGNTIYF | TGTGCCAGCAGCCGCCTTGTGGGGGCGGGAAACACCATATATTTT | TRBV3-1/TRBV3-2 | NA | NA | TRBJ1-3
CVFVIQTNSPLHF | TGTGTGTTCGTTATACAGACTAATTCACCCCTCCACTTT | TRBV6-5 | NA | NA | TRBJ1-6
CASTGEGETQYF | TGCGCCAGCACAGGGGAGGGGGAGACCCAGTACTTC | TRBV10-2 | NA | NA | TRBJ2-5
CASSPTWGEYINRGNTIYF | TGTGCCAGCTCACCCACTTGGGGGGAGTACATAAACCGCGGAAACACCATATATTTT | TRBV18 | NA | NA | TRBJ1-3
CASIAGGTEAFF | TGTGCCAGCATCGCAGGGGGCACTGAAGCTTTCTTT | TRBV9 | TRBD1 | NA | TRBJ1-1
CASSPFGNTIYF | TGTGCCAGCAGCCCGTTTGGAAACACCATATATTTT | TRBV9 | NA | NA | TRBJ1-3
CASSVATSVVPDTQYF | TGTGCCAGCAGCGTAGCAACTAGCGTGGTTCCAGATACGCAGTATTTT | TRBV9 | TRBD2 | NA | TRBJ2-3
CASSLTGVADTQYF | TGCGCCAGCAGCTTGACAGGGGTGGCAGATACGCAGTATTTT | TRBV5-1 | TRBD1 | NA | TRBJ2-3
CAWTPSGREITGYTF | TGTGCCTGGACCCCCAGTGGCAGGGAAATAACCGGCTACACCTTC | TRBV30 | NA | NA | TRBJ1-2
CASSRFADLNGEKLFF | TGTGCCAGCAGCCGGTTTGCGGACTTGAATGGGGAAAAACTGTTTTTT | TRBV14 | NA | NA | TRBJ1-4
CASRIQGANTEAFF | TGTGCCAGCAGAATACAGGGGGCCAACACTGAAGCTTTCTTT | TRBV7-2 | TRBD1 | few | TRBJ1-1
CASSAQAVNSPLHF | TGTGCCAGCAGCGCACAGGCTGTTAATTCACCCCTCCACTTT | TRBV2 | NA | NA | TRBJ1-6
CASGLPSFTGTPDTEAFF | TGTGCTAGTGGTTTGCCCAGCTTCACCGGGACACCGGACACTGAAGCTTTCTTT | TRBV12-5 | NA | NA | TRBJ1-1
CAWSNSRANVLTF | TGTGCCTGGAGTAATAGTAGGGCCAACGTCCTGACTTTC | TRBV30 | NA | NA | TRBJ2-6
CASSHRQDNEKLFF | TGCGCCAGCAGTCACCGACAGGATAATGAAAAACTGTTTTTT | TRBV23-1 | NA | NA | TRBJ1-4
CASSEQGTRSNQPQHF | TGTGCCAGCAGCGAACAGGGAACGAGAAGCAATCAGCCCCAGCATTTT | TRBV6-1 | NA | NA | TRBJ1-5
CASTVGHGSGNTIYF | TGTGCCAGTACCGTTGGACACGGCTCTGGAAACACCATATATTTT | TRBV19 | NA | NA | TRBJ1-3
CASSSSDYSYEQYF | TGTGCCAGCAGCTCCTCGGACTACTCCTACGAGCAGTACTTC | TRBV7-2 | NA | once | TRBJ2-7
CASSSGGSGYLNTEAFF | TGTGCCAGCAGCTCAGGGGGTTCGGGGTACTTGAACACTGAAGCTTTCTTT | TRBV7-9 | TRBD1 | NA | TRBJ1-1
CASSKDRGASNQPQHF | TGTGCCAGTAGTAAAGATCGGGGAGCTAGCAATCAGCCCCAGCATTTT | TRBV19 | NA | NA | TRBJ1-5
CASALGLARNEQFF | TGTGCCAGCGCCTTAGGCCTAGCCCGCAATGAGCAGTTCTTC | TRBV6-5 | NA | few | TRBJ2-1
CASSPGQAREQYF | TGTGCCAGCTCACCTGGACAGGCGCGGGAGCAGTACTTC | TRBV18 | TRBD1 | NA | TRBJ2-7
CASSEEGEPNTGELFF | TGCGCCAGCAGTGAGGAAGGGGAACCGAACACCGGGGAGCTGTTTTTT | TRBV10-1 | NA | NA | TRBJ2-2
CAWSVTSSDQPQHF | TGTGCCTGGAGTGTCACGAGTTCCGATCAGCCCCAGCATTTT | TRBV30 | NA | few | TRBJ1-5
CASSRPLGSSDTQYF | TGTGCCAGCAGCCGACCCCTAGGCAGCTCAGATACGCAGTATTTT | TRBV3-1/TRBV3-2 | NA | NA | TRBJ2-3
CATSRGQRGGLETQYF | TGTGCCACCAGCAGAGGCCAGCGGGGGGGCCTGGAGACCCAGTACTTC | TRBV15 | TRBD2 | NA | TRBJ2-5
CASSSSSGGPTYEQYF | TGTGCCAGCAGCTCTTCTAGCGGGGGGCCCACCTACGAGCAGTACTTC | TRBV3-1/TRBV3-2 | TRBD2 | NA | TRBJ2-7
CASSVESGFSYEQYF | TGTGCCAGCAGCGTAGAATCCGGGTTCTCCTACGAGCAGTACTTC | TRBV9 | NA | NA | TRBJ2-7
CASSETLELYEQYF | TGTGCCAGCAGTGAAACATTGGAGTTATACGAGCAGTACTTC | TRBV2 | NA | many | TRBJ2-7
CASSLWGGQETQYF | TGTGCCAGCAGCTTGTGGGGGGGCCAAGAGACCCAGTACTTC | TRBV7-3 | TRBD2 | NA | TRBJ2-5
CATQGTAFSNYGYTF | TGTGCCACCCAAGGGACAGCCTTTTCTAACTATGGCTACACCTTC | TRBV5-4 | TRBD1 | NA | TRBJ1-2
CASSVGGQAYEQYF | TGTGCCAGCAGCGTAGGGGGACAGGCCTACGAGCAGTACTTC | TRBV9 | TRBD1 | NA | TRBJ2-7
CASSVSSVYKQYF | TGTGCCAGCAGTGTCTCTAGCGTTTACAAGCAGTACTTC | TRBV28 | NA | NA | TRBJ2-7
CASSWSAVRRNSPLHF | TGTGCCAGCAGCTGGTCAGCAGTAAGGAGAAATTCACCCCTCCACTTT | TRBV7-8 | NA | NA | TRBJ1-6
CASSPTWGQGRGEQFF | TGCGCCAGCAGCCCGACCTGGGGACAGGGAAGAGGTGAGCAGTTCTTC | TRBV5-1 | TRBD1 | few | TRBJ2-1
CASSLRGREYGYTF | TGTGCCAGCAGTTTAAGAGGGAGGGAATATGGCTACACCTTC | TRBV27 | NA | NA | TRBJ1-2
CASSPDSEDNEQFF | TGTGCTAGCAGCCCCGACAGTGAAGACAATGAGCAGTTCTTC | TRBV7-7 | NA | few | TRBJ2-1